The 26 T cell receptor beta chains in this list originate from one sample, sequenced in a study of cytomegalovirus exposure and HLA in healthy donors. PCR used 60 Vbeta primers and 13 Jbeta primers. The data were produced by immunoSEQ multiplex PCR, yet TCRdb's version contains in-frame clones alone and is incomplete. The sample lists under 150,000 clones, under 85% seen once, with more than 0.95% in the top ten. Sequencing was done on a sample of PBMCs. Receptors were obtained from a man aged 18 to 29 in good health and CMV-seronegative.

The chain employs TRBV19 and TRBJ1-4; D ambiguous. This CDR3 is built from 11 residues. Per germline, CDR1 LNHDA and CDR2 SQIVND (reference sequence). Trimming pared 7 bases from V and 7 bases from J, leaving 7 bases between. This CDR3 is CASKEGEKLFF. The CDR3 DNA follows: TGTGCCAGTAAAGAGGGTGAAAAACTGTTTTTT.

The V gene is TRBV2, the J gene TRBJ1-2, with D perhaps matching TRBD1 (5 bases). The germline CDR1 and CDR2 sequences are SNHLY and FYNNEI. Trimming took 1 base from V and 4 from J, leaving 13 bases between them. CDR3 length equals 15 residues. The CDR3 region is CASSEGGVRFYGYTF. CDR3 bases: TGTGCCAGCAGTGAAGGGGGGGTTAGATTCTATGGCTACACCTTC.

This clone has only one observation. The rearrangement joins TRBV29-1 to TRBJ2-5, with D tentatively TRBD2 (5 bases). CDR3 length: 13 amino acids. The V and J ends lost 4 bases and 7 bases respectively, with 16 bases between them. The germline gives CDR1 SQVTM, CDR2 ANQGSEA. The CDR3 bases are TGCAGCGTTGTAATCTCCGAGAGGGCGACCCAGTACTTC. It is translated as CSVVISERATQYF.

V usage is TRBV12-5 and J usage is TRBJ2-6, with no clear D. Per the germline V gene, CDR1 is LGHNT and CDR2 is FRNRAP. This CDR3 comprises 15 residues. Deletions cut 0 bases from V and 2 bases from J, with 5 bases between. CDR3 sequence (DNA): TGTGCTAGTGGTTTGGTCCACACTGGGGCCAACGTCCTGACTTTC. Translation gives CASGLVHTGANVLTF.

The gene calls are TRBV6-5 and TRBJ2-7; the D gene is possibly TRBD1 (5 bases). CDR3 length: 15 residues. CDR1 is MNHEY and CDR2 is SVGAGI in the germline V gene. Trimming took 6 bases from V and 0 from J, leaving 15 bases between them. CDR3 nucleotide sequence: TGTGCCAGCAGAGAACCAAGACAGAGCTCCTACGAGCAGTACTTC. Protein sequence: CASREPRQSSYEQYF.

This chain connects TRBV18 to TRBJ1-1; tentatively, D is TRBD1 (5 bases). The V and J ends lost 4 bases and 3 bases respectively, with 9 bases between them. This CDR3 is 13 amino acids long. The germline V gene has CDR1 KGHSH and CDR2 LQKENI. This CDR3 is CASSLGGDTEAFF. Here the CDR3 DNA reads TGTGCCAGCTCACTTGGAGGGGACACTGAAGCTTTCTTT.

The chain has TRBV30 and TRBJ2-5; D might be TRBD1 (7 bases). Germline V CDR1 and CDR2: GTSNPN, SVGIG (reference sequence). Trimming cost V 2 bases and J 5 bases, with 15 bases left between them. This CDR3 region has 14 residues. CDR3 DNA: TGTGCCTGGAGTCTTCAGGGGGGAGGCGAGACCCAGTACTTC. This encodes CAWSLQGGGETQYF.

The sample holds one count of this clone. This chain's CDR3 is CASSYSPQGVGGEQYF. The CDR3 DNA sequence: TGTGCCAGCAGTTACTCTCCCCAGGGGGTCGGGGGCGAGCAGTACTTC. The chain has TRBV6-5 and TRBJ2-7; a possible D gene is TRBD1 (7 bases). V lost 0 bases and J 6 bases, leaving 18 bases between the germline ends. Looked up from germline, CDR1 is MNHEY and CDR2 is SVGAGI. The CDR3 is made up of 16 amino acids.

V usage is TRBV5-1 and J usage is TRBJ2-4; 7 bases agree with TRBD1. V was clipped by 4 bases and J by 3 bases; unmatched bases: 7. CDR1 and CDR2 (germline): SGHRS, YFSETQ. The CDR3 is made up of 15 amino acids. CDR3 region: CASSDGTASKNIQYF. The CDR3 region has the DNA TGCGCCAGCAGCGACGGGACAGCCAGCAAAAACATTCAGTACTTC.

This sequence joins TRBV27 and TRBJ2-7, with TRBD1 identical over 8 bases. CDR1 and CDR2 (germline): MNHEY, SMNVEV (reference sequence). With 2 bases clipped from V and 0 bases from J, the junction kept 12 bases outside the gene matches. CDR3 size: 18 residues. The DNA of the CDR3 is TGTGCCAGCAGTTTAAGCTGGCAGGGGGCCCAGTTCTCCTACGAGCAGTACTTC. As protein: CASSLSWQGAQFSYEQYF.

This clone was detected only a few times. The gene calls are TRBV6-5 and TRBJ1-1; 7 bases match TRBD1. The germline CDR1 and CDR2 sequences are MNHEY and SVGAGI. The CDR3 runs to 14 residues. J gave up 5 bases and V 6 bases, and 9 bases lay outside the gene matches. CDR3 residues: CASSPGQSRTEAFF. The DNA for the CDR3 is TGTGCCAGCAGCCCGGGACAGTCTAGGACTGAAGCTTTCTTT.

The rearrangement uses TRBV13 and TRBJ1-3, with TRBD1 matching over 10 bases. Germline V lookup: CDR1 PRHDT, CDR2 FYEKMQ (reference sequence). The CDR3 has 16 residues. The junction had 7 bases not matched to a gene; V was cut back by 4 bases and J by 4 bases. The CDR3 nucleotides read TGTGCCAGCAGCTGGGCCGGGACAGGGGACGGAAACACCATATATTTT. Translation: CASSWAGTGDGNTIYF.

V and J are TRBV15 and TRBJ1-5, with TRBD1 as a possible D gene (5 bases). V lost 8 bases, J lost 7 bases, and 18 bases lay in between. The CDR3 is 14 residues long. Germline values: CDR1 LNHNV, CDR2 YYDKDF (reference sequence). In DNA, the CDR3 is TGTGCCACCGGGGCGGGGAACGCGGGACAGCCCCAGCATTTT. The encoded protein is CATGAGNAGQPQHF. Together with reference TRBV15 and TRBJ1-5, the CDR3 gives the full variable domain: DAMVIQNPRYQVTQFGKPVTLSCSQTLNHNVMYWYQQKSSQAPKLLFHYYDKDFNNEADTPDNFQSRRPNTSFCFLDIRSPGLGDTAMYLCATGAGNAGQPQHFGDGTRLSIL.

V gene TRBV5-4 combines with J gene TRBJ2-1, with a tentative D call TRBD1 (6 bases). The V and J ends lost 5 bases and 4 bases respectively, with 10 bases between them. CDR3 size: 13 residues. Germline V CDR1 and CDR2: SGHNT, YYREEE (reference sequence). CDR3 region: CASSSTGYNEQFF. In nucleotides, the CDR3 is TGTGCCAGCAGTTCGACAGGATACAATGAGCAGTTCTTC.

The rearrangement uses TRBV7-8 and TRBJ2-2; D call uncertain. Trimming shortened V by 1 base and J by 1 base, and 4 bases separated the two germline ends. From germline, CDR1 is SGHVS and CDR2 FQNEAQ. The CDR3 spans 14 residues. The CDR3 region is CASSLGGNTGELFF. The CDR3 bases are TGTGCCAGCAGCTTAGGCGGGAACACCGGGGAGCTGTTTTTT.

The chain links TRBV19 to TRBJ1-6, with unresolved D. CDR3 length: 13 residues. Germline V gene sequence: CDR1 LNHDA, CDR2 SQIVND (reference sequence). Trimming removed 5 bases at V and 10 bases at J, with 12 bases between. This chain's CDR3 is CASSLRLGSPLHF. CDR3 DNA: TGTGCCAGTAGTCTTCGGTTGGGCTCACCCCTCCACTTT.

CDR3 in amino acids: CASSKDGAGGGADTQYF. The CDR3 nucleotides read TGTGCCAGCAGCAAAGACGGAGCGGGGGGCGGCGCAGATACGCAGTATTTT. The J gene is TRBJ2-3, the V gene TRBV9; the match to TRBD2 covers 9 bases. After removal of 4 bases from V and 4 bases from J, the junction contained 13 bases not matched to a gene. CDR1 is SGDLS and CDR2 is YYNGEE in the germline V gene. The CDR3 runs to 17 residues. The variable domain in full, with the rest retrieved from reference TRBV9 and TRBJ2-3, is DSGVTQTPKHLITATGQRVTLRCSPRSGDLSVYWYQQSLDQGLQFLIQYYNGEERAKGNILERFSAQQFPDLHSELNLSSLELGDSALYFCASSKDGAGGGADTQYFGPGTRLTVL.

CDR3 amino acids: CASSWGQGAGNSPLHF. DNA of the CDR3: TGTGCCAGCAGTTGGGGACAGGGGGCCGGGAATTCACCCCTCCACTTT. The rearrangement links TRBV6-5 to TRBJ1-6, with 12 nucleotides matching TRBD1. This CDR3 has 16 amino acids. J was trimmed by 7 bases and V by 4 bases; bases with no gene match: 5. Germline V lookup: CDR1 MNHEY, CDR2 SVGAGI.

J is TRBJ2-7 and V is TRBV6-1; tentative D call: TRBD2 (5 bases). V lost 6 bases and J lost 7, with 19 bases in between. The CDR3 loop spans 14 amino acids. Looked up from germline, CDR1 is MNHNS and CDR2 is SASEGT. CDR3 coding DNA: TGTGCCAGCAGCCCCGGGCCAGCGACGGGGGAGCAGTACTTC. Protein sequence: CASSPGPATGEQYF.

The chain combines TRBV7-8 with TRBJ2-7, with D unresolved. This CDR3 has 13 residues. The germline gives CDR1 SGHVS, CDR2 FQNEAQ. Trimming removed 1 base at V and 1 base at J, with 5 bases between. CDR3 region: CASSLVVSYEQYF. CDR3 nucleotide sequence: TGTGCCAGCAGCTTAGTTGTATCCTACGAGCAGTACTTC.

The V call is TRBV19, the J call TRBJ2-5; weak D call: TRBD2 (6 bases). The length of the CDR3 is 14 residues. The germline V and J ends were trimmed by 2 bases and 3 bases, with 10 bases remaining between them. Germline CDR1 is LNHDA and CDR2 is SQIVND (reference sequence). The CDR3: CASSIRSGEETQYF. The CDR3 nucleotides read TGTGCCAGTAGTATAAGGTCGGGGGAAGAGACCCAGTACTTC.

As to this clone: At one boundary the junction diverges from the germline segment, which might be a read error. The chain uses TRBV7-7 and TRBJ2-5; D remains unclear. The CDR3 is made up of 13 amino acids. The germline CDR1 and CDR2 sequences are SSHAT and FNYEAQ (reference sequence). The CDR3 loop reads CASSLLPQETQYF. As DNA, the CDR3 is TGTGCTAGCAGCTTACTCCCCCAAGAGACCCAGTACTTC.

The V call is TRBV9, the J call TRBJ2-7, with TRBD1 as a possible D gene (6 bases). V lost 0 bases, J lost 3 bases, and 13 bases lay in between. CDR3 length equals 15 residues. Germline CDR1 reads SGDLS; CDR2 reads YYNGEE. The CDR3 DNA is TGTGCCAGCAGCGTAGAACAGGGCACAAGCTACGAGCAGTACTTC. This translates into CASSVEQGTSYEQYF.

The V and J genes are TRBV6-1 and TRBJ1-1; TRBD1 might be the D (6 bases). CDR1 and CDR2 from the germline V gene are MNHNS and SASEGT. Between the trimmed V and J ends, which lost 5 bases and 11 bases, there was a span of 15 bases. CDR3 length: 12 residues. The CDR3 bases are TGTGCCAGCAGTTTCAGGGGTCGGGATGCTTTCTTT. Translating it yields CASSFRGRDAFF.

This clone was seen only once. This chain uses TRBV7-2 with TRBJ2-3; 10 bases fit TRBD1. CDR1 is SGHTA, CDR2 FQGNSA, per germline. The CDR3 is made up of 15 amino acids. V shed 5 bases and J 3 bases; nucleotides not matched to a gene: 5. CDR3 sequence: CASSDRTGGTDTQYF. CDR3 sequence (DNA): TGTGCCAGCAGCGACAGGACAGGGGGAACAGATACGCAGTATTTT.

V is TRBV6-1 and J is TRBJ1-3; 8 bases are a match to TRBD1. The CDR3 spans 15 residues. Germline trimming cut 5 bases from V and 3 bases from J; bases unmatched to any gene: 6. Germline CDR1 MNHNS, CDR2 SASEGT. CDR3 DNA: TGTGCCAGCAGTCCCCGACAGGGGATTGGAAACACCATATATTTT. Amino acids: CASSPRQGIGNTIYF.